This T cell receptor beta chain stems from a study of T-cell reconstitution after alpha-beta-depleted transplantation in children. General study findings and limits: Reportedly, only several hundred clones from non-depleted graft cells drove alpha-beta T-cell counts at about two months.

Per germline, CDR1 LGHDT and CDR2 YNNKEL (reference sequence). CDR3 length equals 17 residues. Unique molecular identifiers featured in how the TCRbeta library was prepared. TCRdb fed the PCR reads into MiXCR, producing one record per CDR3 protein. The repertoire holds more than 400,000 distinct CDR3 sequences, with 43% as singletons. This clonotype was detected only once. What it binds is not known. The junction differs from germline at one of its ends, possibly a read error. The sequenced sample was PBMCs, obtained before TCRalphabeta/CD19-depleted stem cell transplant. The TCR originated in a girl aged 2-10 years with aplastic anemia, due to receive a stem cell transplant. The J gene is TRBJ2-2, the V gene TRBV3-1, with D tentatively TRBD1 (7 bases). The CDR3 region is CATSQGLGQGGTGELFF. CDR3 nucleotide sequence: TGTGCCACCAGCCAAGGTCTTGGTCAGGGGGGTACCGGGGAGCTGTTTTTT.